What follows describes a single T cell receptor (beta chain). These data come from a study of blood T cell repertoires in COVID-19. Overall study context: Samples representing acute and convalescent COVID-19 were sourced from the United States, Italy and Spain. PBMCs, B-cell-depleted T cells, or T cells were the source of the cDNA or gDNA that made up the material.

Seattle patients were enrolled during active infection and followed longitudinally. V lost 3 bases to trimming and J lost 8 bases, with 10 bases between them. The CDR3 consists of 13 residues. Germline V gene sequence: CDR1 PRHDT, CDR2 FYEKMQ (reference sequence). Authors' data handling: Cell counts per sample came from amplifying reference gene primers. Produced via immunoSEQ multiplex PCR; TCRdb's table is partial and in-frame only. V, J and clone size are those of that table, while D and trimming were read from the DNA. This table has roughly 150,000 clones, about 83% appearing once. The chain joins TRBV13 to TRBJ1-4, with a tentative D call TRBD1 (6 bases). The receptor comes from a woman of 80 years or more with COVID-19, enrolled during active disease. Sequenced sample: peripheral blood. The CDR3 sequence is CASSLGQPEKLFF. The DNA of the CDR3 is TGTGCCAGCAGCTTGGGACAACCCGAAAAACTGTTTTTT.